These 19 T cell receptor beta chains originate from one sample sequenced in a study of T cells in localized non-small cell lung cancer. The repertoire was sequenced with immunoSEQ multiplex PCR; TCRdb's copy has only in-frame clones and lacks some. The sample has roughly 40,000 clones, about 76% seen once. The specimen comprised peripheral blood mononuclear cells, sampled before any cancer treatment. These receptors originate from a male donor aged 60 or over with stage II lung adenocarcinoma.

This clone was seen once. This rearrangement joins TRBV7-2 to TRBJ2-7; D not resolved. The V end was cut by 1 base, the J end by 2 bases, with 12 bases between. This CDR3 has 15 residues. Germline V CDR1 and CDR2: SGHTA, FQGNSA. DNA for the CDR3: TGTGCCAGCAGCTTAGATCCAGGACCTCCCTACGAGCAGTACTTC. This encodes CASSLDPGPPYEQYF.

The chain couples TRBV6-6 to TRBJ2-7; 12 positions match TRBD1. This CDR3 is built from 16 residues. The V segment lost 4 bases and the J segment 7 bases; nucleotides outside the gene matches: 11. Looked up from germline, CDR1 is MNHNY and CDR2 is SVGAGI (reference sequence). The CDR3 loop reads CASSFHRDRGLEEQYF. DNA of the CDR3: TGTGCCAGCAGTTTCCACCGGGACAGGGGGCTTGAGGAGCAGTACTTC.

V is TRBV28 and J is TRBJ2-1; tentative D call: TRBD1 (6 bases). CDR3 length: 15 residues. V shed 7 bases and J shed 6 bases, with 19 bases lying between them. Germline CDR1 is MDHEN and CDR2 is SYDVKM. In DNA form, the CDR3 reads TGTGCCAGCACCCCTCGAGGGGGAGCCCGCAATGAGCAGTTCTTC. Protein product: CASTPRGGARNEQFF. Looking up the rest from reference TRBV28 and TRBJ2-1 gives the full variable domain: DVKVTQSSRYLVKRTGEKVFLECVQDMDHENMFWYRQDPGLGLRLIYFSYDVKMKEKGDIPEGYSVSREKKERFSLILESASTNQTSMYLCASTPRGGARNEQFFGPGTRLTVL.

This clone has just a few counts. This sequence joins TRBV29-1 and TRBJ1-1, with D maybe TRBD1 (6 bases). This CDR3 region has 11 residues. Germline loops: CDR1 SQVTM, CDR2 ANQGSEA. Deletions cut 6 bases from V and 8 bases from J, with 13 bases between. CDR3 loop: CSVLGQTEAFF. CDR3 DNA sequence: TGCAGCGTCTTAGGACAGACCGAAGCTTTCTTT.

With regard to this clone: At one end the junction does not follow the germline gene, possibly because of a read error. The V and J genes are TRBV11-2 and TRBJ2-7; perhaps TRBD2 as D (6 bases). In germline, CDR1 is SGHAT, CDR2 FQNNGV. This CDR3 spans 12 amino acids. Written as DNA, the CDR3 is TGTGCCAGCAGCTTGGCGGGGACCGAGGGAGGCTTC. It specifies CASSLAGTEGGF.

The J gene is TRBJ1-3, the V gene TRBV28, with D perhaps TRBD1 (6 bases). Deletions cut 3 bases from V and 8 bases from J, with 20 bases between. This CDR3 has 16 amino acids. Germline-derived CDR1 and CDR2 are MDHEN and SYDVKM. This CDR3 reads CASSFLLQGRGYTIYF. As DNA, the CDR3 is TGTGCCAGCAGTTTTCTACTTCAGGGAAGGGGGTACACCATATATTTT.

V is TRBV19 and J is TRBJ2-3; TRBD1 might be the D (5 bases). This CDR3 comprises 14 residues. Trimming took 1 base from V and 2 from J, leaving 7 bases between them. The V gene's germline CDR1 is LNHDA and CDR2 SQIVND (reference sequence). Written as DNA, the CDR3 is TGTGCCAGTAGTATAGTAGGGGACACAGATACGCAGTATTTT. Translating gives CASSIVGDTDTQYF. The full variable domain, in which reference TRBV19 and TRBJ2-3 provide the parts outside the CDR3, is DGGITQSPKYLFRKEGQNVTLSCEQNLNHDAMYWYRQDPGQGLRLIYYSQIVNDFQKGDIAEGYSVSREKKESFPLTVTSAQKNPTAFYLCASSIVGDTDTQYFGPGTRLTVL.

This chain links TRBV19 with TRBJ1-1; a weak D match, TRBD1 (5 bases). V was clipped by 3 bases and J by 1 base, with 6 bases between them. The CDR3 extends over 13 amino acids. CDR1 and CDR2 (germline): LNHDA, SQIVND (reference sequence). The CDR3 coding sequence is TGTGCCAGTAGTATTGGGGGGAACACTGAAGCTTTCTTT. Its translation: CASSIGGNTEAFF. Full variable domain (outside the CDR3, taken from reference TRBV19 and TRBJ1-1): DGGITQSPKYLFRKEGQNVTLSCEQNLNHDAMYWYRQDPGQGLRLIYYSQIVNDFQKGDIAEGYSVSREKKESFPLTVTSAQKNPTAFYLCASSIGGNTEAFFGQGTRLTVV.

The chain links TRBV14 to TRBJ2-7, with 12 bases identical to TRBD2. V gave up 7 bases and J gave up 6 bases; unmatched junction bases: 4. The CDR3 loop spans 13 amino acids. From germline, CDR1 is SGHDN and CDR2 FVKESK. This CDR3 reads CASTTLAGGEQYF. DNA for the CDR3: TGTGCCAGCACCACACTAGCGGGAGGCGAGCAGTACTTC. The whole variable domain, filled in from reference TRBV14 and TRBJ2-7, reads EAGVTQFPSHSVIEKGQTVTLRCDPISGHDNLYWYRRVMGKEIKFLLHFVKESKQDESGMPNNRFLAERTGGTYSTLKVQPAELEDSGVYFCASTTLAGGEQYFGPGTRLTVT.

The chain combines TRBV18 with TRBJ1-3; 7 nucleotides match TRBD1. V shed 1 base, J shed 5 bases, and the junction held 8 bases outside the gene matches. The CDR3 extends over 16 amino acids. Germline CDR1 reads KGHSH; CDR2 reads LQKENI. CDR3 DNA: TGTGCCAGCTCACCACTTCAAGAGACAGGGAGAAACACCATATATTTT. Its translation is CASSPLQETGRNTIYF.

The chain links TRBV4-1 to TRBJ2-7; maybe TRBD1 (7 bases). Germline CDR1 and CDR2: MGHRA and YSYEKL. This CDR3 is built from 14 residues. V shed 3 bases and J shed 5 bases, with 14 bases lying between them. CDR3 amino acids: CASSQEGQYDEQYF. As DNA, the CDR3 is TGCGCCAGCAGCCAGGAGGGACAGTACGACGAGCAGTACTTC.

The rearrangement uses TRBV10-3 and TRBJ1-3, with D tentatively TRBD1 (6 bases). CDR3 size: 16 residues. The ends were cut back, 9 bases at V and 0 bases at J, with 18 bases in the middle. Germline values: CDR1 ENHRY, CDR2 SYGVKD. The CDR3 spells CAIGQGPGASGNTIYF. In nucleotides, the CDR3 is TGTGCCATTGGGCAGGGACCAGGGGCCTCTGGAAACACCATATATTTT.

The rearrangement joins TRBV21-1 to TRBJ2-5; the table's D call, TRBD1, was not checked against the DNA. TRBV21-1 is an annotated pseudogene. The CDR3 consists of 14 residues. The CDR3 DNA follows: TGTGCCAGCAGCAAAGGGCAGGTCCAAGAGACCCAGTACTTC. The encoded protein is CASSKGQVQETQYF.

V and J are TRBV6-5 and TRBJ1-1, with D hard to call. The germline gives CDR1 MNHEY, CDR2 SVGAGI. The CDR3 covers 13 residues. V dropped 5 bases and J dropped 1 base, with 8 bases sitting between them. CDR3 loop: CASSLQSNTEAFF. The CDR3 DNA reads TGTGCCAGCAGTCTACAGTCGAACACTGAAGCTTTCTTT.

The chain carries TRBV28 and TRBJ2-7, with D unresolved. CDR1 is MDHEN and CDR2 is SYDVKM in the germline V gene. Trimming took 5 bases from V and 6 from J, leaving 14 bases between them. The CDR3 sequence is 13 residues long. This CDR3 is CASSKPETLEQYF. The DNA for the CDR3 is TGTGCCAGCAGTAAGCCGGAGACCCTCGAGCAGTACTTC. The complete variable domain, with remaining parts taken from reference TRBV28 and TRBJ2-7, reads DVKVTQSSRYLVKRTGEKVFLECVQDMDHENMFWYRQDPGLGLRLIYFSYDVKMKEKGDIPEGYSVSREKKERFSLILESASTNQTSMYLCASSKPETLEQYFGPGTRLTVT.

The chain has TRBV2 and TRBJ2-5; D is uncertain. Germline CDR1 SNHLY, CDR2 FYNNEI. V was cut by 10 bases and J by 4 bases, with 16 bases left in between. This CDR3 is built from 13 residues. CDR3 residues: CATLEGKGETQYF. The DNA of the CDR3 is TGTGCCACTCTGGAAGGGAAAGGAGAGACCCAGTACTTC.

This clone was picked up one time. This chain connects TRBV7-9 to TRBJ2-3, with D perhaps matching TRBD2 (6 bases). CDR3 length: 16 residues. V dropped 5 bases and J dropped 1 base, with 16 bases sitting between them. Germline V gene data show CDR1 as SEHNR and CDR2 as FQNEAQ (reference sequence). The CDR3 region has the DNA TGTGCCAGCAGCACCCTGGGCTCTAGCGGCACAGATACGCAGTATTTT. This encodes CASSTLGSSGTDTQYF.

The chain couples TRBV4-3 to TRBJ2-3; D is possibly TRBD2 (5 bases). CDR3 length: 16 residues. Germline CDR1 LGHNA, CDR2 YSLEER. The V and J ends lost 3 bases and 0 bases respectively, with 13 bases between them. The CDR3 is CASSHQLRGSTDTQYF. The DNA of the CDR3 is TGCGCCAGCAGCCATCAACTCCGGGGTAGCACAGATACGCAGTATTTT.

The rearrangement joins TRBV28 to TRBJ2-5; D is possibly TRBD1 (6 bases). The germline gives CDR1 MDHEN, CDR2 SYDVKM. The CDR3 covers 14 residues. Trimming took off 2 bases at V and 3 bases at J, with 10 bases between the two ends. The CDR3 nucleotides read TGTGCCAGCAGTTTAGTAGGGGGAAAAGAGACCCAGTACTTC. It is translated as CASSLVGGKETQYF.